This T cell receptor (beta chain) was observed in a study of CD8 T cells in Susac syndrome. The authors sequenced TCR beta from blood CD8+ and CD4+ T cells. Negative isolation yielded CD4+ and CD8+ T cells, and FACS enriched TEMRA cells. The CDR3 consists of 14 residues. Trimming removed 3 bases from V and 6 bases from J; junction bases left unmatched: 4. In germline, CDR1 is SGHTA, CDR2 FQGTGA. RNA amounts of roughly 0.45 to 1 ug underwent reverse transcription with random hexamers. Across 54 Vbeta and 13 Jbeta, TCR beta CDR3 was amplified with immunoSEQ multiplex PCR. TCRdb re-derived calls from the immunoSEQ multiplex PCR reads in MiXCR, one entry per CDR3 protein. The table shows about 200,000 distinct CDR3 sequences, with roughly 94% occurring only once.

This clonotype was sampled from a human donor in good health. The material sequenced was CD4+ T cells from PBMCs. The chain recombines TRBV7-3 with TRBJ2-3; 9 bases line up with TRBD2. In nucleotides, the CDR3 is TGTGCCAGCAGCTTGGGACTAGCATCCGATACGCAGTATTTT. It specifies CASSLGLASDTQYF.